The sample holds many counts of the clone carrying this T cell receptor beta chain. Its antigen is undetermined. TCRdb redid the calling of the 5' RACE reads with MiXCR, one entry per CDR3 protein. The sample includes some 8,900 distinct CDR3 sequences, 3.5% to 5.5% seen only once; the top ten take around 30%. The sample comes from a study of spatial heterogeneity in lung cancer. Findings and caveats of the study: The study found ubiquitous expanded tumor TCRs in blood more at resection than follow-up.

This sample's time point: sample taken at primary tumor resection. Donors were around 70 untreated early-stage non-small cell lung cancer patients. In each case, whole RNA from tumor, nontumor lung or frozen PBMC was sequenced unsorted. This receptor was obtained from a male donor with early-stage non-small cell lung cancer. Sequenced material: PBMCs, taken at surgery.

The CDR3 DNA reads TGTGCCAGCAGCTCGAGACAGGGCGCTAATGAAAAACTGTTTTTT. Protein product: CASSSRQGANEKLFF. The chain is built from TRBV7-6 and TRBJ1-4, with TRBD1 identical over 7 bases. The V gene end was trimmed by 4 bases and the J gene end by 3 bases; junction bases not matched to a gene: 5. The CDR3 consists of 15 residues. Germline V gives CDR1 SGHVS, CDR2 FNYEAQ.